Following are 9 T cell receptor beta chains from one sample sequenced in a study of identical twins. TCRdb analysed the 5' RACE reads with MiXCR anew, one entry per CDR3 protein. The sample records 310,000 or so distinct CDR3 sequences, roughly 9.7% being singletons. The data also belong to a second study, concerning yellow fever vaccine responses in identical twins.

Sequenced: CD8+ T cells sorted from blood. The origin of the receptors is a woman aged 18-29 years in good health.

Many counts were recorded for this clonotype. The chain is built from TRBV29-1 and TRBJ2-1, with 9 bases fitting TRBD1. The CDR3 consists of 14 residues. V shed 3 bases, J shed 3 bases, and the junction held 3 bases outside the gene matches. Germline V gene data show CDR1 as SQVTM and CDR2 as ANQGSEA. The CDR3 DNA reads TGCAGCGTTGAGAGGGACAGGGACTACAATGAGCAGTTCTTC. Protein: CSVERDRDYNEQFF.

This clonotype occurred many times. The rearrangement uses TRBV12-5 and TRBJ2-7; 10 nucleotides line up with TRBD2. Unmatched junction bases numbered 9, after V lost 1 base and J lost 6 bases. Germline CDR1 and CDR2: LGHNT and FRNRAP. The CDR3 runs 16 residues. CDR3 in DNA: TGTGCTAGTGGTTTGGAGGTGCTAGCGGGAGAGGGCGAGCAGTACTTC. It specifies CASGLEVLAGEGEQYF.

This clonotype was seen at least ten times. The J gene is TRBJ1-5, the V gene TRBV5-5; 8 bases line up with TRBD1. From germline, CDR1 is SGHKS and CDR2 YYEKEE (reference sequence). V lost 2 bases, J lost 5 bases, and 6 bases stayed unmatched. This CDR3 spans 15 amino acids. CDR3 region: CASSFSGTGHQPQHF. CDR3 coding DNA: TGTGCCAGCAGCTTTTCAGGGACAGGACATCAGCCCCAGCATTTT. The entire variable domain, with the rest obtained from reference TRBV5-5 and TRBJ1-5, is as follows: DAGVTQSPTHLIKTRGQQVTLRCSPISGHKSVSWYQQVLGQGPQFIFQYYEKEERGRGNFPDRFSARQFPNYSSELNVNALLLGDSALYLCASSFSGTGHQPQHFGDGTRLSIL.

This clonotype has a handful of counts. The rearrangement links TRBV15 to TRBJ2-2; D is unresolved. Per germline, CDR1 LNHNV and CDR2 YYDKDF (reference sequence). The CDR3 sequence is 14 residues long. V lost 0 bases and J 3 bases, leaving 5 bases between the germline ends. The CDR3 is CATSRDRYTGELFF. CDR3 in DNA: TGTGCCACCAGCAGAGATCGCTACACCGGGGAGCTGTTTTTT.

This clonotype was seen ten or more times. An end of the junction does not agree with germline; a read error may underlie this. The chain uses TRBV7-3 and TRBJ2-7; TRBD1 might be the D (5 bases). This CDR3 comprises 13 residues. Germline V gene lookup returns CDR1 SGHTA and CDR2 FQGTGA. The CDR3, as DNA: TGTGCCAGCAGCTTAGGCTCTGGGGCCCAGCACTACTTC. Translation gives CASSLGSGAQHYF. Variable domain in full (rest from reference TRBV7-3 and TRBJ2-7): GAGVSQTPSNKVTEKGKYVELRCDPISGHTALYWYRQSLGQGPEFLIYFQGTGAADDSGLPNDRFFAVRPEGSVSTLKIQRTERGDSAVYLCASSLGSGAQHYFGPGTRLTVT.

This clonotype was counted ten times or more. The chain couples TRBV10-3 to TRBJ2-5; D is ambiguous. CDR1 is ENHRY, CDR2 SYGVKD, per germline. The CDR3 sequence is 13 residues long. Trimming took off 1 base at V and 2 bases at J, with 5 bases between the two ends. CDR3 region: CAISEYSQETQYF. The CDR3 coding sequence is TGTGCCATCAGTGAGTACAGTCAAGAGACCCAGTACTTC.

This clonotype was seen a handful of times. V and J are TRBV2 and TRBJ1-1, with D possibly matching TRBD1 (5 bases). CDR1 is SNHLY, CDR2 FYNNEI, per germline. This CDR3 has 14 residues. Trimming removed 5 bases from V and 4 bases from J, with 14 bases in between. The CDR3 region has the DNA TGTGCCAGCAGTTGGACACGGGTAAGCACTGAAGCTTTCTTT. As protein: CASSWTRVSTEAFF. Complete variable domain (other parts from reference TRBV2 and TRBJ1-1): EPEVTQTPSHQVTQMGQEVILRCVPISNHLYFYWYRQILGQKVEFLVSFYNNEISEKSEIFDDQFSVERPDGSNFTLKIRSTKLEDSAMYFCASSWTRVSTEAFFGQGTRLTVV.

The chain recombines TRBV11-2 with TRBJ1-4; no clear D gene. Trimming took off 1 base at V and 3 bases at J, with 15 bases between the two ends. Germline lookup yields CDR1 SGHAT and CDR2 FQNNGV. The CDR3 runs to 17 residues. The CDR3 spells CASSLVWSVSPNEKLFF. As DNA, the CDR3 is TGTGCCAGCAGCTTAGTTTGGTCAGTTTCGCCTAATGAAAAACTGTTTTTT.

This clonotype turned up a few times. The genes are TRBV5-5 and TRBJ2-3; a possible D gene is TRBD1 (6 bases). Germline V gene lookup returns CDR1 SGHKS and CDR2 YYEKEE (reference sequence). Trimming removed 6 bases from V and 4 bases from J, with 12 bases in between. This CDR3 is 13 amino acids long. The CDR3 region is CASNLQGPDTQYF. CDR3 nucleotide sequence: TGTGCCAGCAACCTACAGGGTCCAGATACGCAGTATTTT.